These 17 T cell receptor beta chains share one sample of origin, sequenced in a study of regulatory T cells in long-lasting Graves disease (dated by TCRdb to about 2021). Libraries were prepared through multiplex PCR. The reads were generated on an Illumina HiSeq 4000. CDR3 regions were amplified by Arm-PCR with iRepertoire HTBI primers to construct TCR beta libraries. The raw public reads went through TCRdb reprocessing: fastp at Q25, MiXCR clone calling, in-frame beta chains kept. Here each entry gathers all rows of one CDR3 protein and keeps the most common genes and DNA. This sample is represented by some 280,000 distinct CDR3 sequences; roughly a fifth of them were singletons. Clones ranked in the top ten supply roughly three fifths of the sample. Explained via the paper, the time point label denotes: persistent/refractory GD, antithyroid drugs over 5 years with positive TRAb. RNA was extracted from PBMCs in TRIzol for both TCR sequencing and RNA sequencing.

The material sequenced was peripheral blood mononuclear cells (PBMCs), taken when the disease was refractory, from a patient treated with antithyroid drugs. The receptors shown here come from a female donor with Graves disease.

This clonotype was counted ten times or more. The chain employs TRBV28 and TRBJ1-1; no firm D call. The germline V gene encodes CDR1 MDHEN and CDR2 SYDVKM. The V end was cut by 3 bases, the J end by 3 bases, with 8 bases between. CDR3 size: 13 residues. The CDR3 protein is CASSLPDDTEAFF. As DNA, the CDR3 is TGTGCCAGCAGTTTGCCCGACGACACTGAAGCTTTCTTT. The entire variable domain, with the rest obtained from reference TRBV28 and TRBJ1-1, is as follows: DVKVTQSSRYLVKRTGEKVFLECVQDMDHENMFWYRQDPGLGLRLIYFSYDVKMKEKGDIPEGYSVSREKKERFSLILESASTNQTSMYLCASSLPDDTEAFFGQGTRLTVV.

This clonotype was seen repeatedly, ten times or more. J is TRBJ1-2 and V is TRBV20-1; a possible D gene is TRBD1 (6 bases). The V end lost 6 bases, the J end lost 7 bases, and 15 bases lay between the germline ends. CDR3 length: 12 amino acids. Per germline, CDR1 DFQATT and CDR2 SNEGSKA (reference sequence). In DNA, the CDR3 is TGCAGTGCCACCACAGGGTTGGGTGGCTACACCTTC. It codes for CSATTGLGGYTF.

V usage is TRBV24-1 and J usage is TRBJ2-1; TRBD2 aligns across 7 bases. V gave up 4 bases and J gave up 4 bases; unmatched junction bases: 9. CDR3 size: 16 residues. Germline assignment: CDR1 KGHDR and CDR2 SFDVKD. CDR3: CATSDSSGAEYNEQFF. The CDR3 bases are TGTGCCACCAGTGACTCAAGCGGGGCGGAGTACAATGAGCAGTTCTTC.

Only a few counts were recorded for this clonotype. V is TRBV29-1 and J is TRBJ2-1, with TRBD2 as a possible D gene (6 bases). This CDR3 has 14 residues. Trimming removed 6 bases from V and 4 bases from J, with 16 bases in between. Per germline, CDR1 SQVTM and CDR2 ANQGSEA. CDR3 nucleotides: TGCAGCGTATATGTGCGGGACCTATACAATGAGCAGTTCTTC. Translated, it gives CSVYVRDLYNEQFF.

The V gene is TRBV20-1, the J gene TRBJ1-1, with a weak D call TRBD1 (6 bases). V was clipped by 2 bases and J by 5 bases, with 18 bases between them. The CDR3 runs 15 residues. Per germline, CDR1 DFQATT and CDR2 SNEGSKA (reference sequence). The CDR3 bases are TGCAGTGCTAGACCGTATCGTCAGGGGCTAACTGAAGCTTTCTTT. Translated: CSARPYRQGLTEAFF.

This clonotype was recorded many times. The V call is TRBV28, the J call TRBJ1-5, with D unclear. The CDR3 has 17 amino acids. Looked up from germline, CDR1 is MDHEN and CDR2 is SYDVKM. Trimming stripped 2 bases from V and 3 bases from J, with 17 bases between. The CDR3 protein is CASSLLISGVDNQPQHF. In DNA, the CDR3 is TGTGCCAGCAGTTTACTCATCTCGGGAGTTGACAATCAGCCCCAGCATTTT.

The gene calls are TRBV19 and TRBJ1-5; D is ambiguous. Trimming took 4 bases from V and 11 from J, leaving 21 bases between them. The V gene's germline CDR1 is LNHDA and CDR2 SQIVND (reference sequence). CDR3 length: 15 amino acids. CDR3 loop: CASSNLDAGGEAQHF. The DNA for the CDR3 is TGTGCCAGTAGTAACCTGGACGCGGGTGGTGAGGCCCAGCATTTT.

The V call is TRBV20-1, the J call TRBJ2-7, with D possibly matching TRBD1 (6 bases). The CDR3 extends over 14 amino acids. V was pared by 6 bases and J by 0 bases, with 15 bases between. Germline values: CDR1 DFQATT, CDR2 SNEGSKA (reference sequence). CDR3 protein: CSALDRRSSYEQYF. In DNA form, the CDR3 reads TGCAGTGCCCTAGACAGGAGGAGCTCCTACGAGCAGTACTTC.

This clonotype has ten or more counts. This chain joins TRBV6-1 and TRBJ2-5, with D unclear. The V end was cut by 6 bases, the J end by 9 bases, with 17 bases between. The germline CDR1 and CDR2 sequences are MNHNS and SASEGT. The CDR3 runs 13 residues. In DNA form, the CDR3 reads TGTGCCAGCAGGGAACCGGGCCTAGGAGCCCAGTACTTC. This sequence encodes CASREPGLGAQYF.

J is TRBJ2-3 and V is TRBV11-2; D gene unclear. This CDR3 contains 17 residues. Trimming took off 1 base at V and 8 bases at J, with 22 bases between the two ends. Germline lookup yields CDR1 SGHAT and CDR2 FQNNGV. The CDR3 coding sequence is TGTGCCAGCAGCTTAGCGGCACAGCCTTTTTTCAAGAGTACGCAGTATTTT. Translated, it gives CASSLAAQPFFKSTQYF.

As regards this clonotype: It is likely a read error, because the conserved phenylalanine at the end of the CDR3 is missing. Here the CDR3 DNA reads TGTGCCAGCAGCTTTAGGCAGGGTTCCTATAATTCACCCCTCCACCTT. The encoded protein is CASSFRQGSYNSPLHL. The chain couples TRBV11-2 to TRBJ1-6; the D gene is possibly TRBD1 (5 bases). Germline V lookup: CDR1 SGHAT, CDR2 FQNNGV. V lost 3 bases and J 1 base, leaving 10 bases between the germline ends. This CDR3 spans 16 amino acids.

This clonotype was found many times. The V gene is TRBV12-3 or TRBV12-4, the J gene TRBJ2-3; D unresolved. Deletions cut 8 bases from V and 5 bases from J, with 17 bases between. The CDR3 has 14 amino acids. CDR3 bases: TGTGCCAGCTATTCGAGTGGATGGGGAGATACGCAGTATTTT. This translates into CASYSSGWGDTQYF.

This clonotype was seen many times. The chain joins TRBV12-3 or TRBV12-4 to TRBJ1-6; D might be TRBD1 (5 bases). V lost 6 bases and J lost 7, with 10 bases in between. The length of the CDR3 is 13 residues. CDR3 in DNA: TGTGCCAGCAGCCCAGGGTTGAATTCACCCCTCCACTTT. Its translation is CASSPGLNSPLHF.

CDR3 DNA sequence: TGTGCCAGCAGCCAAAACCCCCTGCACCAGCCCCAGCATTTT. Amino acid sequence: CASSQNPLHQPQHF. This rearrangement joins TRBV4-2 to TRBJ1-5; no definite D call. Trimming pared 2 bases from V and 7 bases from J, leaving 12 bases between. The CDR3 runs 14 residues. CDR1 and CDR2 from the germline V gene are LGHNA and YNFKEQ.

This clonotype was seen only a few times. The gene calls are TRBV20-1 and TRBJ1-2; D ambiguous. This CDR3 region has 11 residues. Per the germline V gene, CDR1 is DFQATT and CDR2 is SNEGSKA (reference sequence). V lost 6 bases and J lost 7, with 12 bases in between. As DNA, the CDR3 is TGCAGTGCCGAGGACGGTGGTGGCTACACCTTC. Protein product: CSAEDGGGYTF.

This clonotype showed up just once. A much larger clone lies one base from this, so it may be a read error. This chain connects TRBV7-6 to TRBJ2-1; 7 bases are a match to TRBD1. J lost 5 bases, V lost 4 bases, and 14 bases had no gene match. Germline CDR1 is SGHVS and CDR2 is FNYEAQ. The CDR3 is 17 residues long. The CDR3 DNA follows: TGTGCCAGCAGCTCACATCGACCGGGACAGAGTGACAATGAGCAGTTCTTC. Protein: CASSSHRPGQSDNEQFF.

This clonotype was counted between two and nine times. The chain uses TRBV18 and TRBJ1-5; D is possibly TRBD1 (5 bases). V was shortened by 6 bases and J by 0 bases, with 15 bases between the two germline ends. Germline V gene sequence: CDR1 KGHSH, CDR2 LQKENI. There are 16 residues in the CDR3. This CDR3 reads CASSRDGRYSNQPQHF. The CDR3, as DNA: TGTGCCAGCTCTAGGGACGGACGTTATAGCAATCAGCCCCAGCATTTT.